This entry lists 21 T cell receptor beta chains sequenced from one sample in a study of response to subunit inactivated influenza vaccine. TCRdb re-derived calls from the RT-PCR reads in MiXCR, one entry per CDR3 protein. The sample consists of roughly 460,000 distinct CDR3 sequences, about a tenth of them appearing once. This material consisted of PBMCs from blood, taken 40 to 50 days after vaccination. Receptors were obtained from a man aged 45-65 years who received an inactivated influenza vaccine.

J is TRBJ2-5 and V is TRBV25-1, with 8 bases fitting TRBD1. V gave up 3 bases and J gave up 2 bases; unmatched junction bases: 11. The length of the CDR3 is 17 residues. Germline V gene lookup returns CDR1 MGHDK and CDR2 SYGVNS. Here the CDR3 DNA reads TGTGCCAGCAGTGAGGGTTGGACAGGGAGTGGACAAGAGACCCAGTACTTC. Translating it yields CASSEGWTGSGQETQYF.

This clonotype has at least ten counts. The V and J genes are TRBV12-3 or TRBV12-4 and TRBJ2-5; 7 bases align to TRBD2. The CDR3 spans 16 residues. V was clipped by 5 bases and J by 2 bases; unmatched bases: 11. The CDR3 sequence is CASSERRLARQETQYF. The DNA for the CDR3 is TGTGCCAGCAGTGAACGGCGACTAGCCAGGCAAGAGACCCAGTACTTC.

This chain joins TRBV6-6 and TRBJ2-1; D might be TRBD2 (6 bases). There are 12 residues in the CDR3. Trimming took 7 bases from V and 9 from J, leaving 13 bases between them. Germline CDR1 is MNHNY and CDR2 is SVGAGI (reference sequence). CDR3: CASTPGEVEQFF. The CDR3 coding sequence is TGTGCCAGCACCCCCGGGGAGGTTGAGCAGTTCTTC.

The chain employs TRBV5-1 and TRBJ1-1; D possibly corresponds to TRBD1 (5 bases). Trimming pared 4 bases from V and 6 bases from J, leaving 13 bases between. Germline V CDR1 and CDR2: SGHRS, YFSETQ. This CDR3 contains 13 residues. CDR3 protein: CASSPVGGSEAFF. The CDR3 region has the DNA TGCGCCAGCAGCCCCGTGGGGGGGTCTGAAGCTTTCTTT.

In DNA form, the CDR3 reads TGTGCCAGCAGCTTAGTAGGGGGGCACTACGAGCAGTACTTC. Translation: CASSLVGGHYEQYF. The J gene is TRBJ2-7, the V gene TRBV7-9, with D tentatively TRBD1 or TRBD2 (6 bases each). CDR1 SEHNR and CDR2 FQNEAQ come from the germline V gene (reference sequence). The CDR3 is 14 residues long. The germline V and J ends were trimmed by 1 base and 3 bases, with 10 bases remaining between them. The whole variable domain, filled in from reference TRBV7-9 and TRBJ2-7, reads DTGVSQNPRHKITKRGQNVTFRCDPISEHNRLYWYRQTLGQGPEFLTYFQNEAQLEKSRLLSDRFSAERPKGSFSTLEIQRTEQGDSAMYLCASSLVGGHYEQYFGPGTRLTVT.

The table lists this clonotype with many counts. This chain joins TRBV24-1 and TRBJ2-2; no definite D call. With 0 bases removed from V and 1 base from J, the gap between germline ends came to 5 bases. CDR3 length: 15 residues. The germline gives CDR1 KGHDR, CDR2 SFDVKD. In DNA form, the CDR3 reads TGTGCCACCAGTGATTTGTCAGAGAACACCGGGGAGCTGTTTTTT. It codes for CATSDLSENTGELFF.

The J gene is TRBJ2-1, the V gene TRBV4-3, with a weak D call TRBD2 (6 bases). The CDR3 has 16 amino acids. Trimming took 0 bases from V and 0 from J, leaving 9 bases between them. Germline V gene data show CDR1 as LGHNA and CDR2 as YSLEER. This chain's CDR3 is CASSQDGGVSYNEQFF. The CDR3 DNA reads as TGCGCCAGCAGCCAAGATGGAGGGGTCTCCTACAATGAGCAGTTCTTC.

This clonotype was picked up a small number of times. The J gene is TRBJ2-3, the V gene TRBV7-9; no reliable D call. This CDR3 has 14 amino acids. Trimming removed 2 bases from V and 2 bases from J, with 8 bases in between. The germline V gene encodes CDR1 SEHNR and CDR2 FQNEAQ (reference sequence). This CDR3 is CASSLIPPTDTQYF. In DNA, the CDR3 is TGTGCCAGCAGCTTAATCCCGCCCACAGATACGCAGTATTTT.

The rearrangement joins TRBV5-1 to TRBJ2-7, with D perhaps given as TRBD1 or TRBD2 (6 bases each). Germline CDR1 reads SGHRS; CDR2 reads YFSETQ. V lost 4 bases to trimming and J lost 0 bases, with 14 bases between them. The CDR3 has 15 amino acids. The CDR3 sequence: CASSAEGVSSYEQYF. Here the CDR3 DNA reads TGCGCCAGCAGCGCGGAGGGGGTAAGCTCCTACGAGCAGTACTTC.

Written as DNA, the CDR3 is TGTGCCAGCAGTTACATCCTTCGCGGCGATGAGCAGTTCTTC. As protein: CASSYILRGDEQFF. The chain couples TRBV6-2 or TRBV6-3 to TRBJ2-1; no firm D call. The germline CDR1 and CDR2 sequences are MNHEY and SVGEGT. V lost 2 bases and J 8 bases, leaving 13 bases between the germline ends. This CDR3 contains 14 residues.

This clonotype appeared a few times. The rearrangement links TRBV7-9 to TRBJ2-1; D possibly corresponds to TRBD2 (5 bases). Per the germline V gene, CDR1 is SEHNR and CDR2 is FQNEAQ (reference sequence). V shed 1 base and J shed 1 base, with 14 bases lying between them. The CDR3 runs 17 residues. This CDR3 is CASSLGFVERSYNEQFF. The CDR3 DNA sequence: TGTGCCAGCAGCTTAGGATTTGTCGAGCGGTCCTACAATGAGCAGTTCTTC. Variable domain in full (rest from reference TRBV7-9 and TRBJ2-1): DTGVSQNPRHKITKRGQNVTFRCDPISEHNRLYWYRQTLGQGPEFLTYFQNEAQLEKSRLLSDRFSAERPKGSFSTLEIQRTEQGDSAMYLCASSLGFVERSYNEQFFGPGTRLTVL.

This clonotype has a handful of counts. The V and J genes are TRBV5-5 and TRBJ1-2; 7 bases are shared with TRBD1. Germline V gene data show CDR1 as SGHKS and CDR2 as YYEKEE (reference sequence). The V segment lost 3 bases and the J segment 8 bases; nucleotides outside the gene matches: 19. The CDR3 is 17 residues long. The CDR3 region has the DNA TGTGCCAGCAGCTCGGGGGGCCTGACAGGGCCGCTGAAGGGCTACACCTTC. Encoded protein: CASSSGGLTGPLKGYTF.

This clonotype was picked up many times. The chain combines TRBV7-2 with TRBJ1-1; D is uncertain. This CDR3 spans 13 amino acids. The V and J ends lost 4 bases and 0 bases respectively, with 6 bases between them. The germline V gene has CDR1 SGHTA and CDR2 FQGNSA. The CDR3 loop reads CASSSQMNTEAFF. In DNA form, the CDR3 reads TGTGCCAGCAGCTCCCAAATGAACACTGAAGCTTTCTTT.

This clonotype was picked up a small number of times. The V gene is TRBV4-3, the J gene TRBJ2-5, with 12 bases aligning to TRBD2. The CDR3 is made up of 16 amino acids. In germline, CDR1 is LGHNA, CDR2 YSLEER. With V trimmed by 1 base and J by 5 bases, 5 bases remained unmatched. The CDR3 loop is CASSQVASGGGETQYF. The CDR3 nucleotides read TGCGCCAGCAGCCAAGTTGCTAGCGGGGGGGGGGAGACCCAGTACTTC.

This clonotype was picked up a small number of times. The chain combines TRBV24-1 with TRBJ2-1; D might be TRBD2 (6 bases). Per germline, CDR1 KGHDR and CDR2 SFDVKD. The V and J ends lost 3 bases and 0 bases respectively, with 14 bases between them. The CDR3 extends over 17 amino acids. The CDR3 DNA is TGTGCCACCAGTGATCCGATAGCGGATAGCTCCTACAATGAGCAGTTCTTC. It codes for CATSDPIADSSYNEQFF.

The chain is built from TRBV6-1 and TRBJ2-3; 10 bases are a match to TRBD2. J lost 2 bases, V lost 1 base, and 12 bases had no gene match. Germline V gene lookup returns CDR1 MNHNS and CDR2 SASEGT. This CDR3 comprises 19 residues. Here the CDR3 DNA reads TGTGCCAGCAGTGAAGAAGGAACTAGCGGGACAGACTTCACAGATACGCAGTATTTT. It is translated as CASSEEGTSGTDFTDTQYF.

The V call is TRBV29-1, the J call TRBJ1-2; no firm D call. CDR3 length: 11 amino acids. Germline-derived CDR1 and CDR2 are SQVTM and ANQGSEA. Between the trimmed V and J ends, which lost 5 bases and 3 bases, there was a span of 7 bases. CDR3 nucleotides: TGCAGCGTTCAGTCAGACTATGGCTACACCTTC. It encodes CSVQSDYGYTF.

The rearrangement links TRBV7-2 to TRBJ2-3; D is unresolved. This CDR3 contains 11 residues. Looked up from germline, CDR1 is SGHTA and CDR2 is FQGNSA. V gave up 7 bases and J gave up 7 bases, with 9 bases separating them. In DNA form, the CDR3 reads TGTGCCAGCACCCTGGGGAATACGCAGTATTTT. It yields the protein CASTLGNTQYF.

This clonotype was seen a handful of times. The V and J genes are TRBV12-3 or TRBV12-4 and TRBJ2-1; TRBD2 is a possible D gene (6 bases). CDR3 length: 15 residues. V lost 6 bases to trimming and J lost 6 bases, with 18 bases between them. The DNA of the CDR3 is TGTGCCAGCAGGTATCGGGACTCCTTTCCCAATGAGCAGTTCTTC. Amino acid sequence: CASRYRDSFPNEQFF.

This clonotype was observed at least ten times. This chain joins TRBV7-2 and TRBJ2-7; TRBD2 matches at 8 bases. The CDR3 is 15 amino acids. V lost 1 base to trimming and J lost 2 bases; unmatched junction nucleotides: 4. Germline-derived CDR1 and CDR2 are SGHTA and FQGNSA. CDR3 sequence: CASSLVREGPYEQYF. The DNA for the CDR3 is TGTGCCAGCAGCTTAGTTCGGGAGGGTCCCTACGAGCAGTACTTC.

This clonotype has ten or more counts. This chain links TRBV28 with TRBJ1-1; D uncertain. The CDR3 contains 11 residues. Trimming took 7 bases from V and 8 from J, leaving 11 bases between them. Germline assignment: CDR1 MDHEN and CDR2 SYDVKM. CDR3 amino acids: CASIWHSEAFF. DNA of the CDR3: TGTGCCAGCATATGGCACTCCGAAGCTTTCTTT.